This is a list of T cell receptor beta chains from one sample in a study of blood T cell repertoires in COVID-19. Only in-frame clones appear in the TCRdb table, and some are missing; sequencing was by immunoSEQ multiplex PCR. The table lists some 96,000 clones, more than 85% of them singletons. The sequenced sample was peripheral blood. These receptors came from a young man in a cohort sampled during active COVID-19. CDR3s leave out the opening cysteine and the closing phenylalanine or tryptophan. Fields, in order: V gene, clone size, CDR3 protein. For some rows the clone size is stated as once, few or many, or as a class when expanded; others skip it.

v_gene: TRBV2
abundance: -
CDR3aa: ASTAGSGNTIY

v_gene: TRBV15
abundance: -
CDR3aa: ATSRVSLRQGGYEQY

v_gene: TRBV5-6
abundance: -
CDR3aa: ASSLLDSPDTQY

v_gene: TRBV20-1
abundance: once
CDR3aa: SASGQGDTEAF

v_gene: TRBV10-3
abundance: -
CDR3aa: AIRPGQGDEKLF

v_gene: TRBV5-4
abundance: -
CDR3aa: ASSFGGVQETQY

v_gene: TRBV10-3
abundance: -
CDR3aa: AISEMAVLYNSPLH

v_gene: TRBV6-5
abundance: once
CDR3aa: ASSYGRGSYNEQF

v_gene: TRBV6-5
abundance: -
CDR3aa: ASGGSTDTQY

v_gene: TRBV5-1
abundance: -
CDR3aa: ASSLDEVRNEQF

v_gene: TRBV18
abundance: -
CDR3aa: ASSLNRGQETQY

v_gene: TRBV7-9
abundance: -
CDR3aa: ASSRGQEETQY

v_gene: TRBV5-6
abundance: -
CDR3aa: ASSLWLAGGSRETQY

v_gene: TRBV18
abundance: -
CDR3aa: ASSPTRNTEAF

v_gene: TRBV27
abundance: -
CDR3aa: ASSFSGGAGLYEQY

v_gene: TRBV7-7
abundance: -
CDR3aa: ASSLDRGETQY

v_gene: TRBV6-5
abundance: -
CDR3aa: ASIRTRGINYGYT

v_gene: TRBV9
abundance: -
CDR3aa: ASTPFSGTSGGTTDTQY

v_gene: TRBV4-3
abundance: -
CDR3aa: ASSQDGSGPYNEQF

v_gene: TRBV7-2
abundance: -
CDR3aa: ASSLKAGGIGLGTGELF

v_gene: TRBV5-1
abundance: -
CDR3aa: ASSPGQGGGYT

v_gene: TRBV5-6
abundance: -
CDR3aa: ASSYRRQYNEKLF

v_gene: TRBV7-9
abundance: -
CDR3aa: ASSPRQGWVGELF

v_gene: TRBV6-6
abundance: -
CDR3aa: ASSGDSGYT

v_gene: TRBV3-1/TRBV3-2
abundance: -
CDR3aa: ASSQEPSSGNTIY

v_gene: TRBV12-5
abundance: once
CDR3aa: ASGLGLDRGNYLNTEAF

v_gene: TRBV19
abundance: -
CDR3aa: ASIPLGQALSSGNTIY

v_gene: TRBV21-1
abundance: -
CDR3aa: ASSKGRGPDTQY

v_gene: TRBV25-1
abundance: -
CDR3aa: ASSESHSTDTQY

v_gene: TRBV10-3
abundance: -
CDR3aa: AITPRQNMNTEAF

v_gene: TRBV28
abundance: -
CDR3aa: ASSPHAGTVNEKLF

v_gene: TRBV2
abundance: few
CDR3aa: ASSGGSSWEAF

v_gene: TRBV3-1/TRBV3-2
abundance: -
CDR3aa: ASSQDPQGWEKLF

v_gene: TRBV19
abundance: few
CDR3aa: ASTRKGVTGGNQPQH

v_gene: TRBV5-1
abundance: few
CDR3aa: ASSTGTTHSNQPQH

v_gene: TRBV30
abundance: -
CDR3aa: AWSGDRGESGANVLT

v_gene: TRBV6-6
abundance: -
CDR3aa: ASSGTAGELF

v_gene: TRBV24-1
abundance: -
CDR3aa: ATSDYGRGSGNSPLH

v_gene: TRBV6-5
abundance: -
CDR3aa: ASRDTLNEKLF

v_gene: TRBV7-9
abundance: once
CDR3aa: ASSSVLGTNEKLF

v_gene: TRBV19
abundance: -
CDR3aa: ASSGTRDQPQH

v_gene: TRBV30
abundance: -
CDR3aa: AWTLAGAEGYT

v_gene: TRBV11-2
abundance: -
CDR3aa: ASTPGGVRTSLAKNIQY

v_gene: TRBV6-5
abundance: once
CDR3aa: ASSYNPRDRGYGYT

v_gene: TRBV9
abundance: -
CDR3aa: ASSVRDFNTDTQY

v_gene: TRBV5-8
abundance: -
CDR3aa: ASSLVGASYNEQF

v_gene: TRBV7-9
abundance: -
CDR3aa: ASSLMAVGEAF

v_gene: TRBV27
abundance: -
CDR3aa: ASSSSGTSGADTQY

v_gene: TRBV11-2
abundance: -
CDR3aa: ASSLDLDSYEQY

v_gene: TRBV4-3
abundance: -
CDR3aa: ASSPGQGVLFGKLF

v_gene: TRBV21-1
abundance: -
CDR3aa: ASSKEFVAGGRSNQPQH

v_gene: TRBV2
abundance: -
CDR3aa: ASSSSTDTQY